This section outlines one TCR beta chain sequence together with its context. This table comes from immunoSEQ multiplex PCR, and its TCRdb copy is limited to in-frame clones, with some not included. The sample has 65,000 to 70,000 clones, 65% to 85% seen once; the top ten hold 4.5% to 5.5%. This CDR3 has 14 residues. V shed 6 bases, J shed 6 bases, and the junction held 7 bases outside the gene matches. CDR1 and CDR2 from the germline V gene are LNHDA and SQIVND (reference sequence). These data originate in a study of blood T cell repertoires in COVID-19. Study as a whole: COVID-19 samples collected from the United States, Italy and Spain covered acute and convalescent phases.

This clonotype originated in a woman aged 55-75 years with acute or convalescent COVID-19. Sequenced: peripheral blood. The gene calls are TRBV19 and TRBJ1-5; 8 nucleotides line up with TRBD1. In DNA form, the CDR3 reads TGTGCCAGTAGCTCAGGGGGCGCGGGTCAGCCCCAGCATTTT. Translated: CASSSGGAGQPQHF.